A selection of T cell receptor beta chains follows, all from one sample in a study of cytomegalovirus exposure and HLA in healthy donors. Only in-frame clones appear in the TCRdb table, and some are missing; sequencing was by immunoSEQ multiplex PCR. In all, the sample yields some 40,000 clones. Sequencing was performed on PBMCs. These TCRs come from a male donor in good health and CMV-seronegative. The CDR3 runs from the conserved cysteine through the conserved F or W. A D gene is named only where the DNA matches it firmly.

V gene	CDR3 length	J gene	D gene	CDR3 protein	CDR3 DNA
TRBV27	14	TRBJ1-1	.	CASSLEAMNTEAFF	TGTGCCAGCAGTTTAGAGGCCATGAACACTGAAGCTTTCTTT
TRBV6-5	16	TRBJ2-1	TRBD2	CASSYGTRNSYNEQFF	TGTGCCAGCAGTTATGGGACTAGGAACTCCTACAATGAGCAGTTCTTC
TRBV19	17	TRBJ1-4	.	CASSIRPPPRLNEKLFF	TGTGCCAGTAGTATTAGACCACCACCCAGACTTAATGAAAAACTGTTTTTT
TRBV10-3	15	TRBJ1-1	.	CAISESGTGYTEAFF	TGTGCCATCAGTGAGTCCGGTACTGGTTACACTGAAGCTTTCTTT
TRBV25-1	14	TRBJ2-1	TRBD2	CASRTSGGRSEQFF	TGTGCCAGCAGAACTAGCGGGGGACGATCTGAGCAGTTCTTC
TRBV29-1	16	TRBJ2-7	.	CSQLSVGFPGSYEQYF	TGCAGCCAACTCTCGGTCGGGTTCCCCGGCTCCTACGAGCAGTACTTC
TRBV19	15	TRBJ1-6	.	CASSPRTLFNSPLHF	TGTGCCAGTAGTCCTAGGACTCTCTTTAATTCACCCCTCCACTTT
TRBV5-1	15	TRBJ2-7	.	CASSSGRGVGHEQYF	TGCGCCAGCAGCTCCGGACGGGGAGTTGGCCACGAGCAGTACTTC
TRBV2	17	TRBJ2-5	TRBD2	CASSRGLAGGMGETQYF	TGTGCCAGCAGTCGCGGACTAGCGGGGGGGATGGGAGAGACCCAGTACTTC
TRBV29-1	14	TRBJ2-6	.	CSVGGGSGANVLTF	TGCAGCGTTGGTGGCGGCTCTGGGGCCAACGTCCTGACTTTC